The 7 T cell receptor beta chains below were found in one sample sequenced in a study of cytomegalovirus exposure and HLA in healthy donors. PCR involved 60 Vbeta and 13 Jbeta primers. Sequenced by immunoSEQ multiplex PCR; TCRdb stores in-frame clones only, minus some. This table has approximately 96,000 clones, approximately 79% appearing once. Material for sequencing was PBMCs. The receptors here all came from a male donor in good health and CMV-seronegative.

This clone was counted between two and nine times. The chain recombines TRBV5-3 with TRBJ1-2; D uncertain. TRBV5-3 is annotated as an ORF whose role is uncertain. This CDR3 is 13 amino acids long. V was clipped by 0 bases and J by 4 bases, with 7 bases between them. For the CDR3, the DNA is TGTGCCAGAAGCTTGGTCGGTCTCTATGGCTACACCTTC. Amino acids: CARSLVGLYGYTF.

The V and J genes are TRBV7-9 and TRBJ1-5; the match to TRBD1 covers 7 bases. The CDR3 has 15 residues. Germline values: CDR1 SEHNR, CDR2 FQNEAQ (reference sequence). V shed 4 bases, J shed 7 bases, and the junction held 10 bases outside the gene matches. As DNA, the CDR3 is TGTGCCAGCAGCTCTCTTGGGACAGTCGGGCAGCCCCAGCATTTT. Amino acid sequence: CASSSLGTVGQPQHF.

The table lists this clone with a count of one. This chain's CDR3 is CASSQEVRGNEQFF. The CDR3, as DNA: TGTGCCAGCAGCCAAGAGGTTAGAGGGAATGAGCAGTTCTTC. The J gene is TRBJ2-1, the V gene TRBV4-2; a possible D gene is TRBD2 (5 bases). Germline-derived CDR1 and CDR2 are LGHNA and YNFKEQ. The ends were cut back, 0 bases at V and 7 bases at J, with 10 bases in the middle. The CDR3 runs 14 residues.

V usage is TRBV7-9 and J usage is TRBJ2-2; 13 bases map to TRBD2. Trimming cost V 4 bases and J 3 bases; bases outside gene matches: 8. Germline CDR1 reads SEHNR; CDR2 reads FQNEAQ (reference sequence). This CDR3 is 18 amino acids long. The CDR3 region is CASSSTWGLAGYTGELFF. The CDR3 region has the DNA TGTGCCAGCAGCTCGACCTGGGGACTAGCGGGGTACACCGGGGAGCTGTTTTTT.

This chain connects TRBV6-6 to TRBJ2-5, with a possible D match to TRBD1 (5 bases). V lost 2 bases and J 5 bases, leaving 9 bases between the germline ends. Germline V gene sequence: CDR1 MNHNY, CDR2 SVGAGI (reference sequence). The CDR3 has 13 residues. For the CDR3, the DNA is TGTGCCAGCAGTTACGGACATTTTGAGACCCAGTACTTC. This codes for CASSYGHFETQYF.

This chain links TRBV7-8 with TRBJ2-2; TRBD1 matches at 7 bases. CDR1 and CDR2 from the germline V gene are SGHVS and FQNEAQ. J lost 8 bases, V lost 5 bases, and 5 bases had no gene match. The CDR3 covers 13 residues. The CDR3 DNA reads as TGTGCCAGCAGCATGACAGGGTTTGGGGAGCTGTTTTTT. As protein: CASSMTGFGELFF.

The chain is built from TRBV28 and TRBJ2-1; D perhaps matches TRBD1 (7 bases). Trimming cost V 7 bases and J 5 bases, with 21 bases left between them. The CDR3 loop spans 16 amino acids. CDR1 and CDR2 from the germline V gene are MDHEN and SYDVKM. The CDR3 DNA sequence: TGTGCCAGCACTAATTTACAGGGGAGGATGGACAATGAGCAGTTCTTC. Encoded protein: CASTNLQGRMDNEQFF.